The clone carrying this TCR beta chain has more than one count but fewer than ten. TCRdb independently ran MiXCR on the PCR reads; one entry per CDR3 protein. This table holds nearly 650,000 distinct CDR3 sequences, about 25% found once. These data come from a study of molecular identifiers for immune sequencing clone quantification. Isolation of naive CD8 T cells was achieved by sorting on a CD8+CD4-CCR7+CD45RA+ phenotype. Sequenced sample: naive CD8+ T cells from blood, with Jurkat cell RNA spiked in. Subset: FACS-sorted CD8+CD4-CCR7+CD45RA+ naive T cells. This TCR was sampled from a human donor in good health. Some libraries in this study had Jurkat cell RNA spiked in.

The CDR3 nucleotides read TGTGCCAGCAGCTTAGAAGCGGGACCTTACAATGAGCAGTTCTTC. It encodes CASSLEAGPYNEQFF. V is TRBV11-2 and J is TRBJ2-1, with 7 bases aligning to TRBD2. V trimming: 0 bases; J trimming: 4 bases; junction bases outside the gene matches: 3. CDR1 and CDR2 (germline): SGHAT, FQNNGV. The CDR3 is 15 amino acids.